This section outlines one T cell receptor (beta chain) sequence together with its context. Its antigen is still unknown. Trimming shortened V by 4 bases and J by 5 bases, and 12 bases separated the two germline ends. Germline V CDR1 and CDR2: SGDLS, YYNGEE. The CDR3 extends over 13 amino acids. This record belongs to a study of shared clonotypes between healthy human individuals. Study at large: Researchers assigned three CD4 naive, three CD4 memory, two CD8 naive and one CD8 memory plate to each donor.

Some clones are missing from TCRdb's copy, which holds only in-frame ones; the method was immunoSEQ multiplex PCR. The table has 2 million to 2.5 million clones, 90% to 97% seen once. Study results and caveats: Relative to clonotypes present in all four donors, those not shared had lower generation probabilities.

Sample: naive CD4+ T cells sorted from blood. Described subset: CD45RA+ positively selected. V usage is TRBV9 and J usage is TRBJ2-5, with D unresolved. The sequence was obtained from a man aged 18 to 30 in good health. CDR3 sequence (DNA): TGTGCCAGCAGCCAAGGGCCGGCGGAGACCCAGTACTTC. It specifies CASSQGPAETQYF.